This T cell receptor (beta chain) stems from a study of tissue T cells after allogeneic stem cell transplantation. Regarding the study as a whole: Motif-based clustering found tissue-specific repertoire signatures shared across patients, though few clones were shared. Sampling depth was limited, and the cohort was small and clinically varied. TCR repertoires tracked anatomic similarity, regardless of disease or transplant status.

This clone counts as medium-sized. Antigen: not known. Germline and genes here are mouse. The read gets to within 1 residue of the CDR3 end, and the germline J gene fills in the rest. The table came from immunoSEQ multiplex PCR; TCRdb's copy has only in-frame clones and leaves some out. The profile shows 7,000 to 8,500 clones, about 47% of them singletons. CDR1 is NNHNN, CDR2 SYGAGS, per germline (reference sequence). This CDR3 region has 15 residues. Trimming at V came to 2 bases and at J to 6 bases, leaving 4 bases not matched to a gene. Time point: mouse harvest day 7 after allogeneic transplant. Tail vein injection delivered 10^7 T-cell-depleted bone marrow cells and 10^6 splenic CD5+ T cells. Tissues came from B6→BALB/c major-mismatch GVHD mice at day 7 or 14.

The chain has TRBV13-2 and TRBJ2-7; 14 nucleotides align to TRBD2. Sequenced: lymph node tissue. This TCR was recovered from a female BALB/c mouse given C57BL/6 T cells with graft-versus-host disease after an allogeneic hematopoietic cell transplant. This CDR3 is CASGEPGLGGLEQYF. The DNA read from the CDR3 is TGTGCCAGCGGTGAACCGGGACTGGGGGGGCTTGAACAGTAC.